The clone carrying this TCR beta chain was seen at least ten times. This entry is derived from a study of T cells in Graves' hyperthyroidism and ophthalmopathy. Deletions cut 4 bases from V and 4 bases from J, with 21 bases between. Germline V gene lookup returns CDR1 KGHDR and CDR2 SFDVKD. The CDR3 totals 17 residues. Using 10 ml of fresh peripheral blood, PBMCs were prepared. RNA transcripts provided the source from which TCR beta CDR3 regions were amplified. First-round RT-PCR with HTBI primers amplified the TCR CDR3 region. Each CDR3 protein is one row after TCRdb ran MiXCR on the multiplex PCR reads. The sample has around 600,000 distinct CDR3 sequences; 13% to 15% are singletons.

This TCR was sampled from a woman aged 18-30 years with Graves' ophthalmopathy. Sequenced: blood. The gene calls are TRBV24-1 and TRBJ1-2, with D possibly being TRBD1 (6 bases). CDR3 region: CATSEPSSADRPYGYTF. The CDR3 DNA reads as TGTGCCACCAGTGAACCCTCCAGCGCCGACAGGCCCTATGGCTACACCTTC.